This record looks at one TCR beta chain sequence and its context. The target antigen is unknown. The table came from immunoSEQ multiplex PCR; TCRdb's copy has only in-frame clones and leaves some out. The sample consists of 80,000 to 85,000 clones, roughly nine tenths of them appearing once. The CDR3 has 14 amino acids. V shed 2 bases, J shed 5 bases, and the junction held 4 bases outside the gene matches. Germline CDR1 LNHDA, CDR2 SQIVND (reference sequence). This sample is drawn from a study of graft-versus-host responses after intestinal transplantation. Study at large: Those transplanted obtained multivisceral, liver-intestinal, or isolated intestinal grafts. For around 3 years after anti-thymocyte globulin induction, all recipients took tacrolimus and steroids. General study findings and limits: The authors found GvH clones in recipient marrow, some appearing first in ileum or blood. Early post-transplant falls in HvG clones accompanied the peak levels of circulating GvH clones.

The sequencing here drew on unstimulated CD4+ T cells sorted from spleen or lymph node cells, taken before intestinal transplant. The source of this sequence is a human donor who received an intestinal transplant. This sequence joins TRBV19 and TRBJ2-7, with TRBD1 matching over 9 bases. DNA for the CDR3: TGTGCCAGTAGTATAACAGGGGGCAAAGACGAGCAGTACTTC. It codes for CASSITGGKDEQYF.